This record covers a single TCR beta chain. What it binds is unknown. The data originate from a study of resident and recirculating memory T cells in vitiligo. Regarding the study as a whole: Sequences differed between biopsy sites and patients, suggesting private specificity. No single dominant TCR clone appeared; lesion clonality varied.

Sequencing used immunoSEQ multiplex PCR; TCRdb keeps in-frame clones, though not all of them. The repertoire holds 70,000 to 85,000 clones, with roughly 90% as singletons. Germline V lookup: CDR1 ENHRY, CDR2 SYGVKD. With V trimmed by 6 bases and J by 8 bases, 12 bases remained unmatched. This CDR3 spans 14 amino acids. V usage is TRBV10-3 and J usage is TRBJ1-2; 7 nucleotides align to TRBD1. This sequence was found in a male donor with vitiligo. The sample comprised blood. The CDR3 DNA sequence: TGTGCCATCAGACCGGACAGGCCCCGCCAGGGCTACACCTTC. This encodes CAIRPDRPRQGYTF.